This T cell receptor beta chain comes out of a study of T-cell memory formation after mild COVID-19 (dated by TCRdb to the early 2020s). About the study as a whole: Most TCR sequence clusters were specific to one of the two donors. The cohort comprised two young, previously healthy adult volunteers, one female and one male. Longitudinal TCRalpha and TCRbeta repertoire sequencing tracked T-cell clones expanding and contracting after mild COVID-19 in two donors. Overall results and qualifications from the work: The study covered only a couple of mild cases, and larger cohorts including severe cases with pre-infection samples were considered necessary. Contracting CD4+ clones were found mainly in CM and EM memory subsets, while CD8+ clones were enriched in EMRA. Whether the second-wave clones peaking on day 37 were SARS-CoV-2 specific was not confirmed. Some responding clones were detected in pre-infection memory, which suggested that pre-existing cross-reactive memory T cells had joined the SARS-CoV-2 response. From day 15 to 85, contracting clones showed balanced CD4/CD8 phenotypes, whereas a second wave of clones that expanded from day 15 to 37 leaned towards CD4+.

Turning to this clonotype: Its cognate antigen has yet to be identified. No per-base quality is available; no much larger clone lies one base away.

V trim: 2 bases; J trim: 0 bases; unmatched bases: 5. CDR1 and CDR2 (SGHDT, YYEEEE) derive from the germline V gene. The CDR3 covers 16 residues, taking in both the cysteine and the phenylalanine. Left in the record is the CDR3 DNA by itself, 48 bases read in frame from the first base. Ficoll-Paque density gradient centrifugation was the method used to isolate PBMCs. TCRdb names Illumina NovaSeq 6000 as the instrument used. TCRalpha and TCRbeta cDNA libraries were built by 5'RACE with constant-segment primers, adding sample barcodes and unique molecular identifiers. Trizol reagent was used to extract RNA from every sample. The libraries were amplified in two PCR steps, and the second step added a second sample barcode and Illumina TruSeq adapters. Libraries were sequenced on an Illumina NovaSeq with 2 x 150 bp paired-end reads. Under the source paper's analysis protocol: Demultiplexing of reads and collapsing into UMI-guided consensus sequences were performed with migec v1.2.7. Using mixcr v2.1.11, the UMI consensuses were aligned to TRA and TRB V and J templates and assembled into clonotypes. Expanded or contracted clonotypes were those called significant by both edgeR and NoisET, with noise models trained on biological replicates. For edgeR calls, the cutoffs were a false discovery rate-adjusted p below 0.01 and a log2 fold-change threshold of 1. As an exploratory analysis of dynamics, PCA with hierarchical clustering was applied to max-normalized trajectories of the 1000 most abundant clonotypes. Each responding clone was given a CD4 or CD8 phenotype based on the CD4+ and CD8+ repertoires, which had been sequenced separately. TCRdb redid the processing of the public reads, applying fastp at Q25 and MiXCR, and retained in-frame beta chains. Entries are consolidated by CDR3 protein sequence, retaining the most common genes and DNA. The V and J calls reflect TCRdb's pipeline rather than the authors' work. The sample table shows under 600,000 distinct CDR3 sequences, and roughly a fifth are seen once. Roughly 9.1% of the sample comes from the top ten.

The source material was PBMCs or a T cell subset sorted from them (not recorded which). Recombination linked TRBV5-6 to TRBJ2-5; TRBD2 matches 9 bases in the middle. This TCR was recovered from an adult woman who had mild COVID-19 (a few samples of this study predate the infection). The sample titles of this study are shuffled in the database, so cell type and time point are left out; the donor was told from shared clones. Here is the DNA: TGTGCCAGCAGCTTAGAGCGGGGGGAGTACCAAGAGACCCAGTACTTC. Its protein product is CASSLERGEYQETQYF.